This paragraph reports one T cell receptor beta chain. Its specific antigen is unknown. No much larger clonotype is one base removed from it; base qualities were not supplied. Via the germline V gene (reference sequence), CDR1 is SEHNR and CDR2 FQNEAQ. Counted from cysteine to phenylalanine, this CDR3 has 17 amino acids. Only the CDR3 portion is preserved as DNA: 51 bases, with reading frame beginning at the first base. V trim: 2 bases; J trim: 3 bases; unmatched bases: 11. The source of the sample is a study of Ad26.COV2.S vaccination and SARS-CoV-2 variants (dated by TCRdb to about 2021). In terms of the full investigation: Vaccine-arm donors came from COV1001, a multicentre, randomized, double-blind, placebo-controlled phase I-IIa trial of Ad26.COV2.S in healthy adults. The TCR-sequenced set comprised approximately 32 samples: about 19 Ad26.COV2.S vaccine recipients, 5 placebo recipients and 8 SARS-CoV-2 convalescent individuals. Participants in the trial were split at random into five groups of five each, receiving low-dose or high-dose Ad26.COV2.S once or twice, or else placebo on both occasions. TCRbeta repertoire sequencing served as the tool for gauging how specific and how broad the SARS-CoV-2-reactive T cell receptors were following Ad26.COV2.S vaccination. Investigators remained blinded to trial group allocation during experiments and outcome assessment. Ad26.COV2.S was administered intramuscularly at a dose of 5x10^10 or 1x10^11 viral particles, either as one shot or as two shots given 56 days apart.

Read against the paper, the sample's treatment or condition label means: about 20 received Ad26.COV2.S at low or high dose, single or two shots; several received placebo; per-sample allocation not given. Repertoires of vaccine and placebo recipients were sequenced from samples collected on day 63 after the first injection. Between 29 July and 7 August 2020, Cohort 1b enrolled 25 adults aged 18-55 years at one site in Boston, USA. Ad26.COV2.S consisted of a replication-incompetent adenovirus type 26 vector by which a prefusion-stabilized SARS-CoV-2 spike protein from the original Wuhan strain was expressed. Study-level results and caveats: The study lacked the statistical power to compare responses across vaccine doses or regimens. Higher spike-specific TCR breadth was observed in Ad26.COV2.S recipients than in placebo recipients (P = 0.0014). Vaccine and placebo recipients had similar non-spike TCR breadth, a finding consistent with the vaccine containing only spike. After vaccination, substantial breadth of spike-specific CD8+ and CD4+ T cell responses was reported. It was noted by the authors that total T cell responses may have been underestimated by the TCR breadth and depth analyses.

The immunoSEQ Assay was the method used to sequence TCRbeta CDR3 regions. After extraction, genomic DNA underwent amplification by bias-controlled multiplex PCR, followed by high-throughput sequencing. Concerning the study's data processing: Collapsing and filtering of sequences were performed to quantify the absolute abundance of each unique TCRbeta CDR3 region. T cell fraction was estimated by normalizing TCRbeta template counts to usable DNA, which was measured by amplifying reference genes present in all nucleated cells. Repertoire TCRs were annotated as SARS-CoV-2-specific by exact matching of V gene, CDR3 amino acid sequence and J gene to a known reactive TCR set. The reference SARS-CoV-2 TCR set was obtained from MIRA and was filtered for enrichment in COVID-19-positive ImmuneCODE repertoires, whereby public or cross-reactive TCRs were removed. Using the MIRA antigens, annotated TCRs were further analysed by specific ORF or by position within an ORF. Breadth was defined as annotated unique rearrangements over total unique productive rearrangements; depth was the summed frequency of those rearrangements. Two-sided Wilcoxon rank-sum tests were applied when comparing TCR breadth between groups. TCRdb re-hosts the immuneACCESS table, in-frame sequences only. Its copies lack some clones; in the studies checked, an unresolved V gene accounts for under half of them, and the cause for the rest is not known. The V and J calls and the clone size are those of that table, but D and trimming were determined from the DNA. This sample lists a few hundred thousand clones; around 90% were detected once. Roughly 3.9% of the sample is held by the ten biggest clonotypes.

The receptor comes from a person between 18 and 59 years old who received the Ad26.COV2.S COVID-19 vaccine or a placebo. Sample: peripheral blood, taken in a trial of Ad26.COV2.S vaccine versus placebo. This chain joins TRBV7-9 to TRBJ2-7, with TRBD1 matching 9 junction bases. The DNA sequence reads TGTGCCAGCAGCTTAAGGGCAGGGACAGGGAAACTCTACGAGCAGTACTTC. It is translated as CASSLRAGTGKLYEQYF.